The 8 T cell receptor beta chains below all came from one sample that was sequenced in a study of cytomegalovirus exposure and HLA in healthy donors. It was with 60 Vbeta and 13 Jbeta primers that the PCR ran. Produced via immunoSEQ multiplex PCR; TCRdb's table is partial and in-frame only. Seen in this sample are 74,000 or so clones; the ten most common clones hold 1.4% to 1.5%. Sequencing input: PBMCs. The source is a woman in her sixties or seventies in good health and CMV-seronegative.

The V gene is TRBV5-1, the J gene TRBJ1-2; TRBD1 is a possible D gene (5 bases). V lost 7 bases, J lost 0 bases, and 13 bases lay in between. CDR1 is SGHRS and CDR2 is YFSETQ in the germline V gene. This CDR3 has 14 residues. The CDR3 is CASGGGRSNYGYTF. In DNA, the CDR3 is TGCGCCAGCGGGGGGGGAAGATCTAACTATGGCTACACCTTC.

The V and J genes are TRBV6-4 and TRBJ1-5; perhaps TRBD1 as D (5 bases). This CDR3 contains 13 residues. Germline loops: CDR1 MRHNA, CDR2 SNTAGT. V shed 5 bases and J shed 4 bases, with 9 bases lying between them. The CDR3: CASSLQANQPQHF. The CDR3 DNA reads as TGTGCCAGCAGTTTACAGGCAAATCAGCCCCAGCATTTT.

V gene TRBV6-5 combines with J gene TRBJ2-5, with 9 bases that match TRBD1. The DNA end lines up better with TRBJ2-7; the J call may be wrong. The CDR3 totals 14 residues. Germline V lookup: CDR1 MNHEY, CDR2 SVGAGI. As DNA, the CDR3 is TGTGCCAGCAGTTACTCGACAGGGGGTCACGAGCAGTACTTC. Translating it yields CASSYSTGGHEQYF.

The chain employs TRBV9 and TRBJ2-7; 11 bases are shared with TRBD2. Germline CDR1 SGDLS, CDR2 YYNGEE. The CDR3 totals 16 residues. With V trimmed by 4 bases and J by 4 bases, 10 bases remained unmatched. CDR3 amino acids: CASSPVTSGRAYEQYF. CDR3 coding DNA: TGTGCCAGCAGCCCCGTTACTAGCGGGAGAGCTTACGAGCAGTACTTC.

About this clone itself: The CDR3 carries no conserved terminal phenylalanine or tryptophan, so it likely arises from a read error. V gene TRBV6-5 combines with J gene TRBJ1-1; no clear D gene. This CDR3 has 16 amino acids. Germline assignment: CDR1 MNHEY and CDR2 SVGAGI. V was trimmed by 0 bases and J by 3 bases, leaving 14 bases between them. In DNA, the CDR3 is TGTGCCAGCAGTTACTCCCCTCCCTTGGCGGACACTGAAGCTTTCTCT. As protein: CASSYSPPLADTEAFS.

The chain is built from TRBV5-4 and TRBJ1-2; D is unresolved. Germline V gene sequence: CDR1 SGHNT, CDR2 YYREEE (reference sequence). The CDR3 length is 13 residues. V was clipped by 3 bases and J by 4 bases, with 10 bases between them. CDR3 in DNA: TGTGCCAGCAGCTCCAATGAGGGCTATGGCTACACCTTC. This gives the protein CASSSNEGYGYTF.

V is TRBV6-1 and J is TRBJ2-3; 8 nucleotides agree with TRBD2. Germline lookup yields CDR1 MNHNS and CDR2 SASEGT. CDR3 length: 16 amino acids. V lost 3 bases and J lost 8; bases outside the gene matches: 13. CDR3 sequence (DNA): TGTGCCAGCAGTGAGGGTGGGAGCGGGAGTCACCGTACGCAGTATTTT. This gives the protein CASSEGGSGSHRTQYF.

The chain uses TRBV18 and TRBJ2-2, with D maybe TRBD2 (5 bases). CDR1 and CDR2 (germline): KGHSH, LQKENI. V gave up 1 base and J gave up 1 base, with 13 bases separating them. This CDR3 has 17 residues. The CDR3 spells CASSPLSLAGNTGELFF. CDR3 coding DNA: TGTGCCAGCTCACCACTTAGTCTTGCGGGGAACACCGGGGAGCTGTTTTTT.